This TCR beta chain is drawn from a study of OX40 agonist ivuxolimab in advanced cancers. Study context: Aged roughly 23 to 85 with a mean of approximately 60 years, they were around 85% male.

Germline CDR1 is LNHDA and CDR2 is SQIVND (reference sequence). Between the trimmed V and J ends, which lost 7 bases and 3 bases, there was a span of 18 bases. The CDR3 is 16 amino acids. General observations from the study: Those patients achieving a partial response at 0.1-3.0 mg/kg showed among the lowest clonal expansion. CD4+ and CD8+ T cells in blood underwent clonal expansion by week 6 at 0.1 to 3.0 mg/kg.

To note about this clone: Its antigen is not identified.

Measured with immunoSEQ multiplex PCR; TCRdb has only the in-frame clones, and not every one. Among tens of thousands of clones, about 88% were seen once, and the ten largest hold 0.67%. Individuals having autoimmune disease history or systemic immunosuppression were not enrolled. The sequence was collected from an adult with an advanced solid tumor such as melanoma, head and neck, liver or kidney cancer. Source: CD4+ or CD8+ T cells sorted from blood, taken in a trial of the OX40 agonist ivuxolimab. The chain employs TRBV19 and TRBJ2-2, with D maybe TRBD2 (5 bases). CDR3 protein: CASKALGSGYTGELFF. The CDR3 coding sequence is TGTGCCAGTAAGGCTCTCGGTTCGGGATACACCGGGGAGCTGTTTTTT.